This T cell receptor beta chain originates from a study of T-cell reconstitution after alpha-beta-depleted transplantation in children (TCRdb year 2016). Describing the broader study: Using TCR repertoire profiling, the study followed T-cell immune reconstitution in a quantitative way in children after TCRalphabeta/CD19-depleted allogeneic hematopoietic cell transplantation.

General findings and caveats noted by the study authors: Apparently early alphabetaT-cell count recovery about two months after transplant reportedly relied on only several hundred rapidly expanded clones derived from non-depleted graft cells. In some patients, the high TCRbeta diversity seen at day 60 was put down to recipient T cells and intrathymic progenitors that had survived conditioning. The frequencies of hyperexpanded clones fell over the following months, and after one year, T-cell counts and TCRbeta diversity were mostly attributed to newly produced T cells.

The sample's treatment or condition label, decoded: allogeneic hematopoietic cell transplantation with graft depleted of TCRalphabeta T cells and CD19 B cells. TCRalphabeta/CD19-depleted allogeneic hematopoietic cell grafts were given to the transplant recipients, all of whom were children. The library was generated by PCR. The instrument was an Illumina HiSeq 2500. To normalize quantification of the TCRbeta repertoire, the TCR libraries were built with molecular barcoding that relied on unique molecular identifiers. TCRdb handled the public reads itself, with Q25 trimming in fastp and clone calling in MiXCR, and kept productive beta chains. Rows matching on CDR3 protein sequence are summarized as one entry with the most common DNA and genes. The sample includes about 580,000 distinct CDR3 sequences, with over 20% observed a single time. Of the sample, under 45% is held by the ten largest clones.

On this clonotype itself: It has no known antigen specificity. There are no base qualities to consult, and no much larger clone falls within one base.

The CDR3 goes from the cysteine to the phenylalanine over 13 residues. CDR3 DNA is the only sequence kept; it has 39 bases, read in frame from the first base. Trimmed from V: 4 bases; trimmed from J: 3 bases; junction bases lacking a gene match: 4. CDR1 is given as DFQATT and CDR2 as SNEGSKA, both from the germline V gene (reference sequence). The chain couples TRBV20-1 to TRBJ2-5, and TRBD1 aligns with 8 junction nucleotides. The material was PBMCs, obtained before TCRalphabeta/CD19-depleted stem cell transplant. The TCR was taken from a boy under three years old with Wiskott-Aldrich syndrome, due to receive a stem cell transplant. The sequence in DNA is TGCAGTGCTAACCCAGGGGGCAAAGAGACCCAGTACTTC. The encoded protein is CSANPGGKETQYF.